This entry is about one TCR beta chain. Its matching antigen is unknown. These data are taken from a study of CD8 T cells in Susac syndrome. Overall study findings and caveats: The study admitted that it had a relatively small number of individuals in its TCR sequencing and HLA analysis.

From blood CD8+ and CD4+ T cells, the TCR beta chain was sequenced. Purification of the CD8+ and CD4+ T cells relied on negative isolation, and TEMRA cells underwent FACS enrichment. RNA amounts of 0.5 to 1 ug underwent reverse transcription with random hexamers. Across 54 Vbeta and 13 Jbeta, TCR beta CDR3 was amplified with immunoSEQ multiplex PCR. TCRdb called the immunoSEQ multiplex PCR reads again in MiXCR, with one record for every CDR3 protein. The sample yields about 300,000 distinct CDR3 sequences, 75% to 85% seen once. Germline V gene lookup returns CDR1 KGHDR and CDR2 SFDVKD. The length of the CDR3 is 19 residues. V gave up 4 bases and J gave up 0 bases; unmatched junction bases: 14.

Sequenced sample: CD8+ T cells from PBMCs. The chain has TRBV24-1 and TRBJ1-1; TRBD1 matches 9 bases. This TCR was sampled from a human donor with multiple sclerosis. The CDR3 loop is CATSDSTGGQGIMNTEAFF. Written as DNA, the CDR3 is TGTGCCACCAGTGACTCGACCGGGGGACAGGGAATCATGAACACTGAAGCTTTCTTT.